The 26 T cell receptor beta chains presented below share a single source sample, sequenced in a study of cytomegalovirus exposure and HLA in healthy donors (dated by TCRdb to about 2017). Library construction relied on the immunoSEQ multiplex PCR assay. For the multiplex PCR, a mixture combining 60 forward primers for TCR Vbeta segments and 13 reverse primers for TCR Jbeta segments was used. In TCRdb, the immuneACCESS table is reduced to in-frame sequences with V and J assigned. These tables do not hold every clone; where another copy was compared, an unresolved V gene accounts for under half, and the others remain unexplained. The sample table contains 150,000 to 200,000 clones; only one count was recorded for roughly 83% of them. Approximately 0.39% of the sample comes from the top ten. Sequencing was performed on PBMCs. Receptors were obtained from a male donor in good health and CMV-seropositive.

This clone was detected a few times. The chain is built from TRBV5-1 and TRBJ2-7; unclear D gene. With 3 bases removed from V and 3 bases from J, the gap between germline ends came to 10 bases. The CDR3 is made up of 13 amino acids. CDR1 SGHRS and CDR2 YFSETQ come from the germline V gene. The CDR3 sequence: CASSSQPSYEQYF. CDR3 sequence (DNA): TGCGCCAGCAGCTCACAACCCAGCTACGAGCAGTACTTC.

This chain joins TRBV21-1 and TRBJ2-1; the tabulated D call, TRBD1, remains unverified against the DNA. TRBV21-1 is marked as a pseudogene. This CDR3 spans 12 amino acids. The CDR3 DNA sequence: TGTGCCAGCAGCAGTCCAGGGGGTGAGCAGTTCTTC. Translating it yields CASSSPGGEQFF.

The table lists this clone with a few counts. This chain joins TRBV4-3 and TRBJ2-1; TRBD2 might be the D (6 bases). The CDR3 totals 13 residues. Per germline, CDR1 LGHNA and CDR2 YSLEER. V lost 8 bases and J lost 6, with 14 bases in between. The CDR3 region has the DNA TGCGCCAGCCCCGAGGACTACGTCAATGAGCAGTTCTTC. Translated, it gives CASPEDYVNEQFF.

The genes are TRBV4-1 and TRBJ2-1, with TRBD2 as a possible D gene (6 bases). Per germline, CDR1 MGHRA and CDR2 YSYEKL. V lost 2 bases to trimming and J lost 8 bases, with 19 bases between them. The CDR3 extends over 16 amino acids. The CDR3 sequence: CASSQSGLPALYEQFF. In DNA, the CDR3 is TGCGCCAGCAGCCAATCGGGACTCCCCGCTCTCTATGAGCAGTTCTTC.

V gene TRBV5-1 combines with J gene TRBJ2-1; D might be TRBD2 (5 bases). Germline loops: CDR1 SGHRS, CDR2 YFSETQ. The CDR3 has 12 residues. V was trimmed by 0 bases and J by 10 bases, leaving 8 bases between them. The CDR3 sequence is CASSLVGEEQFF. CDR3 coding DNA: TGCGCCAGCAGCTTGGTTGGGGAGGAGCAGTTCTTC.

On this clone: Sequence at one end of the junction differs from germline and may be a read error. The chain carries TRBV7-9 and TRBJ2-5; D is unresolved. This CDR3 is 11 amino acids long. The germline gives CDR1 SEHNR, CDR2 FQNEAQ (reference sequence). CDR3 sequence reads: CSSSFVETQYF. The CDR3 nucleotides are TGTTCCAGCAGCTTCGTGGAGACCCAGTACTTC.

This sequence joins TRBV27 and TRBJ1-3, with D possibly TRBD1 on 5 matching bases. The length of the CDR3 is 17 residues. CDR1 MNHEY and CDR2 SMNVEV come from the germline V gene (reference sequence). V was pared by 6 bases and J by 0 bases, with 18 bases between. The CDR3 loop reads CASSRDSRIFSGNTIYF. The CDR3 DNA follows: TGTGCCAGCAGCCGAGACAGTAGGATATTCTCTGGAAACACCATATATTTT.

The chain is built from TRBV7-6 and TRBJ2-5; D is unclear. Deletions cut 0 bases from V and 0 bases from J, with 8 bases between. CDR3 length: 15 residues. Per the germline V gene, CDR1 is SGHVS and CDR2 is FNYEAQ. CDR3 sequence: CASSLAVLYQETQYF. CDR3 nucleotides: TGTGCCAGCAGCTTAGCTGTTCTGTACCAAGAGACCCAGTACTTC.

The CDR3 reads CASSLEGHPNTEAFF. Here the CDR3 DNA reads TGTGCCAGCAGTCTAGAAGGACACCCGAACACTGAAGCTTTCTTT. The chain uses TRBV27 and TRBJ1-1; a possible D gene is TRBD1 (5 bases). CDR3 size: 15 residues. Germline V lookup: CDR1 MNHEY, CDR2 SMNVEV (reference sequence). Trimming left V 5 bases short and J 1 base short, with 14 bases between.

The rearrangement uses TRBV7-9 and TRBJ1-5; D not certain. Trimming pared 5 bases from V and 4 bases from J, leaving 12 bases between. This CDR3 spans 14 amino acids. Germline assignment: CDR1 SEHNR and CDR2 FQNEAQ (reference sequence). CDR3 in DNA: TGTGCCAGCAGCAACTCAGGTTGGAATCAGCCCCAGCATTTT. It codes for CASSNSGWNQPQHF.

The genes are TRBV30 and TRBJ2-1; perhaps TRBD2 as D (6 bases). The CDR3 covers 14 residues. Germline lookup yields CDR1 GTSNPN and CDR2 SVGIG (reference sequence). V was clipped by 3 bases and J by 4 bases, with 13 bases between them. This CDR3 is CAWRRRGRYNEQFF. As DNA, the CDR3 is TGTGCCTGGAGGAGGAGGGGTCGATACAATGAGCAGTTCTTC.

This clone is a singleton in its sample. CDR3: CASNRDTRSSPLHF. CDR3 in DNA: TGTGCCAGCAATCGAGACACCCGTAGTTCACCCCTCCACTTT. The chain joins TRBV27 to TRBJ1-6; D ambiguous. Trimming took 7 bases from V and 9 from J, leaving 16 bases between them. The length of the CDR3 is 14 residues. Germline V CDR1 and CDR2: MNHEY, SMNVEV (reference sequence).

The chain combines TRBV9 with TRBJ2-5; D gene ambiguous. The germline V gene has CDR1 SGDLS and CDR2 YYNGEE. Deletions cut 4 bases from V and 5 bases from J, with 18 bases between. The CDR3 spans 15 residues. The CDR3 region is CASSRSGSGSETQYF. The CDR3 DNA reads TGTGCCAGCAGCCGGAGTGGCTCCGGCTCGGAGACCCAGTACTTC.

The chain recombines TRBV19 with TRBJ1-2, with 7 bases aligning to TRBD1. V gave up 0 bases and J gave up 7 bases; unmatched junction bases: 11. The CDR3 is made up of 16 amino acids. From germline, CDR1 is LNHDA and CDR2 SQIVND (reference sequence). The CDR3 nucleotides read TGTGCCAGTAGTATAGAGACAGGGAAGGTTGTCCGTGGCTACACCTTC. Encoded protein: CASSIETGKVVRGYTF.

The chain uses TRBV19 and TRBJ2-5, with D uncertain. V dropped 3 bases and J dropped 1 base, with 9 bases sitting between them. Germline CDR1 and CDR2: LNHDA and SQIVND (reference sequence). This CDR3 spans 14 amino acids. Here the CDR3 reads CASSIRVSQETQYF. CDR3 sequence (DNA): TGTGCCAGTAGTATTCGTGTCAGCCAAGAGACCCAGTACTTC.

This clone was seen just once. V gene TRBV15 combines with J gene TRBJ2-7; D may be TRBD1 (5 bases). This CDR3 has 13 amino acids. V was pared by 4 bases and J by 3 bases, with 10 bases between. Germline CDR1 is LNHNV and CDR2 is YYDKDF (reference sequence). CDR3 loop: CATSNRQGYEQYF. The CDR3 bases are TGTGCCACCAGCAACCGGCAGGGCTACGAGCAGTACTTC. Full variable domain (outside the CDR3, taken from reference TRBV15 and TRBJ2-7): DAMVIQNPRYQVTQFGKPVTLSCSQTLNHNVMYWYQQKSSQAPKLLFHYYDKDFNNEADTPDNFQSRRPNTSFCFLDIRSPGLGDTAMYLCATSNRQGYEQYFGPGTRLTVT.

This clone appeared once. This sequence joins TRBV10-3 and TRBJ1-6; perhaps TRBD1 as D (5 bases). This CDR3 is 14 amino acids long. Germline lookup yields CDR1 ENHRY and CDR2 SYGVKD. Trimming pared 0 bases from V and 12 bases from J, leaving 12 bases between. The CDR3: CAISESIGRGPLHF. In DNA form, the CDR3 reads TGTGCCATCAGTGAGTCGATTGGGAGGGGACCCCTCCACTTT.

The V gene is TRBV18, the J gene TRBJ2-2, with 10 positions matching TRBD2. Germline V gene sequence: CDR1 KGHSH, CDR2 LQKENI. This CDR3 is 15 amino acids long. J was trimmed by 3 bases and V by 3 bases; bases with no gene match: 1. Written as DNA, the CDR3 is TGTGCCAGCTCACCCAGCGGGAGGGACACCGGGGAGCTGTTTTTT. Protein product: CASSPSGRDTGELFF.

The gene calls are TRBV6-5 and TRBJ1-4; the D is unclear. The CDR3 has 14 amino acids. V dropped 6 bases and J dropped 4 bases, with 12 bases sitting between them. Looked up from germline, CDR1 is MNHEY and CDR2 is SVGAGI. The CDR3 here is CASREGGGNEKLFF. The CDR3 DNA is TGTGCCAGCAGGGAGGGCGGAGGTAATGAAAAACTGTTTTTT.

The V and J genes are TRBV7-9 and TRBJ2-2; tentatively, D is TRBD1 (6 bases). The CDR3 is 16 amino acids. Germline assignment: CDR1 SEHNR and CDR2 FQNEAQ (reference sequence). V was clipped by 1 base and J by 4 bases, with 13 bases between them. Here the CDR3 reads CASSLEQGGSTGELFF. The CDR3 region has the DNA TGTGCCAGCAGCTTAGAACAGGGCGGTAGCACCGGGGAGCTGTTTTTT. Combining the CDR3 with reference TRBV7-9 and TRBJ2-2 gives the whole variable domain DTGVSQNPRHKITKRGQNVTFRCDPISEHNRLYWYRQTLGQGPEFLTYFQNEAQLEKSRLLSDRFSAERPKGSFSTLEIQRTEQGDSAMYLCASSLEQGGSTGELFFGEGSRLTVL.

The chain has TRBV10-3 and TRBJ1-3; TRBD1 agrees at 9 bases. CDR3 size: 15 residues. With V trimmed by 2 bases and J by 4 bases, 3 bases remained unmatched. Looked up from germline, CDR1 is ENHRY and CDR2 is SYGVKD. The CDR3 coding sequence is TGTGCCATCAGTGAGACGGGACAGGGAGGAAACACCATATATTTT. Amino acid sequence: CAISETGQGGNTIYF.

The rearrangement uses TRBV28 and TRBJ2-2, with 14 nucleotides matching TRBD2. Germline CDR1 reads MDHEN; CDR2 reads SYDVKM. J lost 4 bases, V lost 6 bases, and 7 bases had no gene match. There are 17 residues in the CDR3. CDR3 sequence (DNA): TGTGCCAGCAGAACCGGAGGACTAGCGGGAGGCACCGGGGAGCTGTTTTTT. This sequence encodes CASRTGGLAGGTGELFF. Looking up the rest from reference TRBV28 and TRBJ2-2 gives the full variable domain: DVKVTQSSRYLVKRTGEKVFLECVQDMDHENMFWYRQDPGLGLRLIYFSYDVKMKEKGDIPEGYSVSREKKERFSLILESASTNQTSMYLCASRTGGLAGGTGELFFGEGSRLTVL.

The table lists this clone with a few counts. The chain recombines TRBV19 with TRBJ2-1; D uncertain. Germline values: CDR1 LNHDA, CDR2 SQIVND (reference sequence). Deletions cut 3 bases from V and 5 bases from J, with 11 bases between. The CDR3 contains 14 residues. In nucleotides, the CDR3 is TGTGCCAGTAGTATCACCCCAGGAAACAATGAGCAGTTCTTC. Translating it yields CASSITPGNNEQFF.

CDR3 protein: CASSFQGEDKNIQYF. The CDR3 DNA follows: TGCGCCAGCAGCTTTCAGGGGGAGGACAAAAACATTCAGTACTTC. The V and J genes are TRBV5-1 and TRBJ2-4; TRBD1 is a possible D gene (7 bases). V dropped 2 bases and J dropped 3 bases, with 12 bases sitting between them. Germline CDR1 is SGHRS and CDR2 is YFSETQ. There are 15 residues in the CDR3. The full variable domain, rest sourced from reference TRBV5-1 and TRBJ2-4, is KAGVTQTPRYLIKTRGQQVTLSCSPISGHRSVSWYQQTPGQGLQFLFEYFSETQRNKGNFPGRFSGRQFSNSRSEMNVSTLELGDSALYLCASSFQGEDKNIQYFGAGTRLSVL.

The chain links TRBV5-6 to TRBJ1-5, with D unclear. The CDR3 consists of 17 residues. Germline V gives CDR1 SGHDT, CDR2 YYEEEE. V lost 0 bases, J lost 1 base, and 14 bases lay in between. The CDR3 loop is CASSLAKGGLSNQPQHF. CDR3 coding DNA: TGTGCCAGCAGCTTGGCCAAGGGAGGGCTGAGCAATCAGCCCCAGCATTTT. The whole variable domain, filled in from reference TRBV5-6 and TRBJ1-5, reads DAGVTQSPTHLIKTRGQQVTLRCSPKSGHDTVSWYQQALGQGPQFIFQYYEEEERQRGNFPDRFSGHQFPNYSSELNVNALLLGDSALYLCASSLAKGGLSNQPQHFGDGTRLSIL.

The CDR3 spells CASRAMGAGGEKLFF. The CDR3 nucleotides are TGTGCCAGCAGGGCAATGGGCGCAGGAGGTGAAAAACTGTTTTTT. The V and J genes are TRBV6-5 and TRBJ1-4; D is undetermined. Germline V gene lookup returns CDR1 MNHEY and CDR2 SVGAGI. This CDR3 is built from 15 residues. V lost 6 bases and J 7 bases, leaving 18 bases between the germline ends.